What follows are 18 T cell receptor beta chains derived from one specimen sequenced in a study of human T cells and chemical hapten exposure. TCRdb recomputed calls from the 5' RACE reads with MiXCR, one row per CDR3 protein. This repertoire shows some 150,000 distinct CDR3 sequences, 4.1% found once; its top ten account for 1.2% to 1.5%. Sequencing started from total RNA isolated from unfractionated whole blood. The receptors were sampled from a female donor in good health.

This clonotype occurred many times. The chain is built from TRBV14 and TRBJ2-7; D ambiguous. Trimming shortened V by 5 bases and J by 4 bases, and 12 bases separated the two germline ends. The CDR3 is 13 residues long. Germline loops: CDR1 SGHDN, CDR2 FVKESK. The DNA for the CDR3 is TGTGCCAGCAGCAAACTCGACGGGTACGAGCAGTACTTC. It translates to CASSKLDGYEQYF.

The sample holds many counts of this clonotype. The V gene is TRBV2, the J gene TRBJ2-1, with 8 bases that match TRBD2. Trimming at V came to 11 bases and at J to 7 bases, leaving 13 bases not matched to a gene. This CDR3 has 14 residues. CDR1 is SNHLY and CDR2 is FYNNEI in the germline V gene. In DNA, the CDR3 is TGTGCCGCCGTACCGGGACTAGGGTTAAATGAGCAGTTCTTC. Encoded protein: CAAVPGLGLNEQFF.

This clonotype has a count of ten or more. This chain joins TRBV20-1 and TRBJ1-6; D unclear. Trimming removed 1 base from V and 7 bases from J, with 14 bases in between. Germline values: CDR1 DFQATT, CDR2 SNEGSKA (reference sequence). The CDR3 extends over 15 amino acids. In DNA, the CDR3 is TGCAGTGCTAGAGGGGTACTTGGGGTGAATTCACCCCTCCACTTT. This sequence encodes CSARGVLGVNSPLHF.

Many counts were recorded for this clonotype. Here the CDR3 reads CASSLTGFNQPQHF. DNA for the CDR3: TGTGCCAGCAGTTTAACAGGGTTCAATCAGCCCCAGCATTTT. This rearrangement joins TRBV28 to TRBJ1-5, with D tentatively TRBD1 (6 bases). Between the trimmed V and J ends, which lost 2 bases and 3 bases, there was a span of 8 bases. The germline V gene encodes CDR1 MDHEN and CDR2 SYDVKM. CDR3 length equals 14 residues.

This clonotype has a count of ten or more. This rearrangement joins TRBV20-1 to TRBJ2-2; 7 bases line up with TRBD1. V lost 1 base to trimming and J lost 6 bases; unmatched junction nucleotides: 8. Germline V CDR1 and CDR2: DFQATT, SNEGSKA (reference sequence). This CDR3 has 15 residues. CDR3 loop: CSARAQTGLAGELFF. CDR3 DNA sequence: TGCAGTGCTAGAGCCCAGACAGGGCTGGCCGGGGAGCTGTTTTTT.

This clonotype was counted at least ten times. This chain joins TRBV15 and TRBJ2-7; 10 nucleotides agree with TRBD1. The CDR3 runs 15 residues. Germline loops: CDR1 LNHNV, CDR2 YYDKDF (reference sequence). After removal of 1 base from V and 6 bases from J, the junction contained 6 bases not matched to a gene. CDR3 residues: CATSRAGTGAAEQYF. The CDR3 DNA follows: TGTGCCACCAGCAGAGCCGGGACAGGGGCCGCCGAGCAGTACTTC.

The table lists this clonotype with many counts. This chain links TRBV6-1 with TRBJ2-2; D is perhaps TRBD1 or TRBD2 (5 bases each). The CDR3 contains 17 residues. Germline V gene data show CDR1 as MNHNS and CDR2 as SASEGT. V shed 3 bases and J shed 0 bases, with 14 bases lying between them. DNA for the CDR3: TGTGCCAGCAGTGACTTGGGGGACCCTACGAACACCGGGGAGCTGTTTTTT. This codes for CASSDLGDPTNTGELFF.

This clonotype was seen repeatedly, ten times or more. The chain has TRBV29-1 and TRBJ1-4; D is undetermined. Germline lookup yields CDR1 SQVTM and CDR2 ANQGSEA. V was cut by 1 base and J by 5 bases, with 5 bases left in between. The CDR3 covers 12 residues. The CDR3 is CSVEVSNEKLFF. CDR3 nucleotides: TGCAGCGTTGAAGTTTCGAATGAAAAACTGTTTTTT.

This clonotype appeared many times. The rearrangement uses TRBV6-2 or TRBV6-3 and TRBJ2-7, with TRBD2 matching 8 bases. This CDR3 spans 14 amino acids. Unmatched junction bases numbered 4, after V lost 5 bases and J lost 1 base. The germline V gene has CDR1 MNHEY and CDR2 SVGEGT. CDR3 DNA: TGTGCCAGCAGTGAACTAGCGGCATCCTACGAGCAGTACTTC. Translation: CASSELAASYEQYF.

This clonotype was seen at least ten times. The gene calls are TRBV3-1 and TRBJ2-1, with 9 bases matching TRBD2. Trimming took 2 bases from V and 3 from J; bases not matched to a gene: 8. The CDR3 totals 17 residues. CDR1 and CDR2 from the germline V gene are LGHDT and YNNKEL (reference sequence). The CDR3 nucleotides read TGTGCCAGCAGCCAATATGCAGCGGGGGGCCACTACAATGAGCAGTTCTTC. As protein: CASSQYAAGGHYNEQFF.

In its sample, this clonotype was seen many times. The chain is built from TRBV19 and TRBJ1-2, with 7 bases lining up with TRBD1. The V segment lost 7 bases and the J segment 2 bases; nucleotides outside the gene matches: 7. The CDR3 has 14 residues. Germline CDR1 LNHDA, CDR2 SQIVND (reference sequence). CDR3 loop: CASNQGVENYGYTF. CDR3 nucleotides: TGTGCCAGTAACCAGGGGGTGGAGAACTATGGCTACACCTTC.

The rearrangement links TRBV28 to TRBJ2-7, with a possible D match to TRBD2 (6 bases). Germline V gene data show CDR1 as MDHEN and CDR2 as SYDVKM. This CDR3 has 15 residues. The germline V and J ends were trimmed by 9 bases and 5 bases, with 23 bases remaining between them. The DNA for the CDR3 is TGTGCCAGTGCGACGGTGGACTCAACTAGCCACGAGCAGTACTTC. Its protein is CASATVDSTSHEQYF. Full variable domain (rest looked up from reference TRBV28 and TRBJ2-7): DVKVTQSSRYLVKRTGEKVFLECVQDMDHENMFWYRQDPGLGLRLIYFSYDVKMKEKGDIPEGYSVSREKKERFSLILESASTNQTSMYLCASATVDSTSHEQYFGPGTRLTVT.

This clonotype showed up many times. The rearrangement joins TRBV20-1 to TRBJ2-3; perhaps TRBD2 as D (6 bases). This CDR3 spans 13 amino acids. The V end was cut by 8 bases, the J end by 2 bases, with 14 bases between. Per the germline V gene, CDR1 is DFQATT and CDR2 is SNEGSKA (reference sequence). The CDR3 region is CSTRGANTDTQYF. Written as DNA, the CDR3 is TGCAGTACCCGCGGGGCCAACACAGATACGCAGTATTTT.

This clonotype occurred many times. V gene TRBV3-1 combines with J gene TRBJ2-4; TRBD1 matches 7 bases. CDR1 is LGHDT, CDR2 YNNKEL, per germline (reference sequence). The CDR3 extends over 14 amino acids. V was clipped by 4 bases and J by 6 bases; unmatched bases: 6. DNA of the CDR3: TGTGCCAGCAGCCGCGGACAGGCTATAAACATTCAGTACTTC. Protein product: CASSRGQAINIQYF.

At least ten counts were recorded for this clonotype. CDR3 region: CASREGGRSTDTQYF. CDR3 in DNA: TGTGCCAGCCGGGAGGGCGGCAGGAGCACAGATACGCAGTATTTT. This chain uses TRBV12-3 or TRBV12-4 with TRBJ2-3, with 8 nucleotides matching TRBD2. The CDR3 is 15 amino acids. After removal of 8 bases from V and 0 bases from J, the junction contained 7 bases not matched to a gene.

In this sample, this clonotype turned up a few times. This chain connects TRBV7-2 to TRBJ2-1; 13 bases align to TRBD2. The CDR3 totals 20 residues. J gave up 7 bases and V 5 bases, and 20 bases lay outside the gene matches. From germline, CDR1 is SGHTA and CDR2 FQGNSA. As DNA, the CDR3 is TGTGCCAGCAGCCCGCGGACTAGCGGGGGAGTCGGGGTCGTACGGAATGAGCAGTTCTTC. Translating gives CASSPRTSGGVGVVRNEQFF.

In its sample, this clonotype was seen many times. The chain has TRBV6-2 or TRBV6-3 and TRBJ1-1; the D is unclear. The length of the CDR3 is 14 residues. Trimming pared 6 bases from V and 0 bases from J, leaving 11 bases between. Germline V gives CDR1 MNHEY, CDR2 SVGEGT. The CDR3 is CASSPQWMNTEAFF. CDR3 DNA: TGTGCCAGCAGCCCACAGTGGATGAACACTGAAGCTTTCTTT.

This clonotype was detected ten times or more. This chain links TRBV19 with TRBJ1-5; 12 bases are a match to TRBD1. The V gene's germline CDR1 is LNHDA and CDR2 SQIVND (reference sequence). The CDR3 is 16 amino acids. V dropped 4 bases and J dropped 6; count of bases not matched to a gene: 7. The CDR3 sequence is CASSTSGTGGVQPQHF. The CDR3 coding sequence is TGTGCCAGTAGTACCTCCGGGACAGGGGGCGTTCAGCCCCAGCATTTT.